These 30 T cell receptor beta chains came from one sample sequenced in a study of shared clonotypes between healthy human individuals. The assay was immunoSEQ multiplex PCR, and TCRdb's table has in-frame clones only and misses some. Among about 1.1 million clones listed, around 78% were seen once. Source material: memory CD4+ T cells from PBMCs. The subset: CD45RA-negative fraction. The receptors were sampled from a man in his late teens or twenties in good health. Some clones in this sample may be carry-over from other donors' samples.

This clone was observed a handful of times. The genes are TRBV5-1 and TRBJ1-2, with 9 nucleotides matching TRBD1. The CDR3 sequence is 14 residues long. V lost 0 bases to trimming and J lost 7 bases; unmatched junction nucleotides: 4. The germline gives CDR1 SGHRS, CDR2 YFSETQ. The CDR3 is CASSLDRGRGGYTF. In DNA form, the CDR3 reads TGCGCCAGCAGCTTGGACAGGGGGCGAGGTGGCTACACCTTC.

The chain joins TRBV5-1 to TRBJ2-2; 8 bases are shared with TRBD2. CDR1 SGHRS and CDR2 YFSETQ come from the germline V gene. There are 14 residues in the CDR3. V trimming: 10 bases; J trimming: 5 bases; junction bases outside the gene matches: 10. The CDR3 here is CAGEAGVDTGELFF. The CDR3 DNA follows: TGCGCCGGGGAAGCGGGAGTGGATACCGGGGAGCTGTTTTTT.

V is TRBV5-4 and J is TRBJ2-5; no clear D gene. Trimming shortened V by 4 bases and J by 4 bases, and 11 bases separated the two germline ends. CDR3 length: 13 amino acids. Germline CDR1 SGHNT, CDR2 YYREEE (reference sequence). CDR3 nucleotide sequence: TGTGCCAGCAGCCCCGCTCCCATAGAGACCCAGTACTTC. This gives the protein CASSPAPIETQYF.

V is TRBV5-1 and J is TRBJ2-7; D may correspond to TRBD1 or TRBD2 (6 bases each). The CDR3 has 13 residues. V shed 1 base and J shed 7 bases, with 12 bases lying between them. Germline-derived CDR1 and CDR2 are SGHRS and YFSETQ. The CDR3 bases are TGCGCCAGCAGCTTGTGGGGGGCGCAAGAGCAGTACTTC. Protein product: CASSLWGAQEQYF.

The chain has TRBV18 and TRBJ2-4; 11 nucleotides match TRBD2. There are 15 residues in the CDR3. Germline V lookup: CDR1 KGHSH, CDR2 LQKENI. With V trimmed by 4 bases and J by 6 bases, 5 bases remained unmatched. CDR3 DNA sequence: TGTGCCAGCTCACTCACTAGCGGGAGCGGAAACATTCAGTACTTC. Its protein product is CASSLTSGSGNIQYF.

The chain has TRBV28 and TRBJ2-1; D may be TRBD2 (6 bases). This CDR3 comprises 14 residues. V was shortened by 7 bases and J by 7 bases, with 17 bases between the two germline ends. Germline CDR1 reads MDHEN; CDR2 reads SYDVKM. The CDR3 DNA reads as TGTGCCAGCAAAAAGGGACTGCTAGGGAATGAGCAGTTCTTC. Translation: CASKKGLLGNEQFF. Combining the CDR3 with reference TRBV28 and TRBJ2-1 gives the whole variable domain DVKVTQSSRYLVKRTGEKVFLECVQDMDHENMFWYRQDPGLGLRLIYFSYDVKMKEKGDIPEGYSVSREKKERFSLILESASTNQTSMYLCASKKGLLGNEQFFGPGTRLTVL.

The chain couples TRBV5-4 to TRBJ2-3; D is perhaps TRBD2 (5 bases). Germline CDR1 is SGHNT and CDR2 is YYREEE (reference sequence). The CDR3 runs 14 residues. Trimming stripped 1 base from V and 2 bases from J, with 8 bases between. For the CDR3, the DNA is TGTGCCAGCAGCTTGCCGGGGTACACAGATACGCAGTATTTT. Residues: CASSLPGYTDTQYF.

In its sample, this clone was seen a few times. V gene TRBV11-3 combines with J gene TRBJ2-1; the D gene is possibly TRBD1 (5 bases). The length of the CDR3 is 15 residues. The germline V and J ends were trimmed by 1 base and 3 bases, with 10 bases remaining between them. The germline V gene encodes CDR1 SGHNT and CDR2 YENEEA. CDR3: CASSLGQGNYNEQFF. The CDR3 DNA sequence: TGTGCCAGCAGCTTAGGGCAGGGCAACTACAATGAGCAGTTCTTC.

This sequence joins TRBV5-4 and TRBJ2-2; D is possibly TRBD2 (5 bases). Germline CDR1 reads SGHNT; CDR2 reads YYREEE (reference sequence). Trimming cost V 2 bases and J 2 bases, with 7 bases left between them. The CDR3 is 14 residues long. CDR3: CASSFRDNTGELFF. The DNA for the CDR3 is TGTGCCAGCAGCTTCCGGGATAACACCGGGGAGCTGTTTTTT. Complete variable domain (other parts from reference TRBV5-4 and TRBJ2-2): ETGVTQSPTHLIKTRGQQVTLRCSSQSGHNTVSWYQQALGQGPQFIFQYYREEENGRGNFPPRFSGLQFPNYSSELNVNALELDDSALYLCASSFRDNTGELFFGEGSRLTVL.

The rearrangement links TRBV4-3 to TRBJ1-1; weak D call: TRBD1 (5 bases). Germline CDR1 LGHNA, CDR2 YSLEER. V lost 4 bases to trimming and J lost 1 base, with 10 bases between them. This CDR3 is 14 amino acids long. Written as DNA, the CDR3 is TGCGCCAGCAGCCTACAAAGGGGGAACACTGAAGCTTTCTTT. As protein: CASSLQRGNTEAFF.

The gene calls are TRBV10-3 and TRBJ1-5; D possibly corresponds to TRBD1 (6 bases). The ends were cut back, 0 bases at V and 6 bases at J, with 12 bases in the middle. The CDR3 has 15 amino acids. The V gene's germline CDR1 is ENHRY and CDR2 SYGVKD. The CDR3 is CAISESTAGVQPQHF. The DNA of the CDR3 is TGTGCCATCAGTGAGTCGACTGCAGGGGTTCAGCCCCAGCATTTT.

The sample holds one count of this clone. V usage is TRBV27 and J usage is TRBJ2-7; 11 nucleotides match TRBD2. V lost 5 bases, J lost 2 bases, and 5 bases stayed unmatched. CDR1 MNHEY and CDR2 SMNVEV come from the germline V gene (reference sequence). This CDR3 has 15 amino acids. The CDR3 sequence is CASSRTSGWAYEQYF. The CDR3 DNA reads TGTGCCAGCAGTCGGACTAGCGGGTGGGCCTACGAGCAGTACTTC.

This chain links TRBV18 with TRBJ1-2, with D possibly TRBD1 on 6 matching bases. The ends were cut back, 3 bases at V and 4 bases at J, with 15 bases in the middle. This CDR3 comprises 15 residues. Germline V lookup: CDR1 KGHSH, CDR2 LQKENI. CDR3 in amino acids: CASSPGGGALYGYTF. The CDR3, as DNA: TGTGCCAGCTCACCCGGTGGGGGGGCCCTCTATGGCTACACCTTC.

This clone appeared a single time. This chain connects TRBV6-1 to TRBJ1-1; D unresolved. V dropped 0 bases and J dropped 4 bases, with 24 bases sitting between them. CDR3 length: 19 amino acids. Looked up from germline, CDR1 is MNHNS and CDR2 is SASEGT. The CDR3 is CASSEARSMIGLRGTEAFF. Here the CDR3 DNA reads TGTGCCAGCAGTGAAGCGAGATCGATGATAGGGCTTCGAGGCACTGAAGCTTTCTTT.

This sequence joins TRBV14 and TRBJ2-3, with 8 nucleotides matching TRBD2. Per germline, CDR1 SGHDN and CDR2 FVKESK. CDR3 length equals 13 residues. V gave up 2 bases and J gave up 9 bases; unmatched junction bases: 4. The DNA of the CDR3 is TGTGCCAGCAGCCAACAGCCGGGGGGGACGCAGTATTTT. This sequence encodes CASSQQPGGTQYF.

This clone was detected many times. The sample holds other DNA sequences that translate to the same CDR3. The V gene is TRBV6-5, the J gene TRBJ2-3, with no clear D. V lost 6 bases to trimming and J lost 1 base, with 8 bases between them. The CDR3 covers 13 residues. Germline CDR1 is MNHEY and CDR2 is SVGAGI. CDR3: CASSQTGTDTQYF. The CDR3 region has the DNA TGTGCCAGCAGCCAAACTGGCACAGATACGCAGTATTTT.

This chain joins TRBV27 and TRBJ2-7, with TRBD1 matching over 7 bases. This CDR3 spans 16 amino acids. Germline lookup yields CDR1 MNHEY and CDR2 SMNVEV (reference sequence). The V gene end was trimmed by 2 bases and the J gene end by 0 bases; junction bases not matched to a gene: 7. The CDR3: CASSLDRVPHSYEQYF. CDR3 DNA sequence: TGTGCCAGCAGTTTAGACAGGGTACCCCACTCCTACGAGCAGTACTTC.

The CDR3 region has the DNA TGCGCCAGCAGCGGAACCGGGATCTCCTACGAGCAGTACTTC. Translated, it gives CASSGTGISYEQYF. The chain carries TRBV5-1 and TRBJ2-7; D perhaps matches TRBD2 (5 bases). CDR1 and CDR2 from the germline V gene are SGHRS and YFSETQ. The V end lost 4 bases, the J end lost 0 bases, and 11 bases lay between the germline ends. The CDR3 consists of 14 residues.

This clone was observed a few times. The sample holds other DNA sequences that translate to the same CDR3. V usage is TRBV10-3 and J usage is TRBJ1-1; D is unclear. Trimming left V 3 bases short and J 8 bases short, with 10 bases between. The CDR3 totals 12 residues. Germline assignment: CDR1 ENHRY and CDR2 SYGVKD. CDR3 nucleotide sequence: TGTGCCATCAGTGAATCCGGAGGGGAAGCTTTCTTT. Translation: CAISESGGEAFF.

CDR3 region: CASGRPQAATGELFF. CDR3 nucleotides: TGTGCCAGCGGACGGCCTCAGGCGGCTACCGGGGAGCTGTTTTTT. This chain connects TRBV6-5 to TRBJ2-2; D gene uncertain. Germline CDR1 MNHEY, CDR2 SVGAGI. The CDR3 extends over 15 amino acids. Between the trimmed V and J ends, which lost 8 bases and 5 bases, there was a span of 18 bases.

The V gene is TRBV28, the J gene TRBJ2-7; weak D call: TRBD2 (7 bases). Between the trimmed V and J ends, which lost 11 bases and 4 bases, there was a span of 18 bases. The germline gives CDR1 MDHEN, CDR2 SYDVKM. There are 13 residues in the CDR3. In DNA form, the CDR3 reads TGTGCCTCTTCCTGGGGGGGGCGTTACGAGCAGTACTTC. Amino acid sequence: CASSWGGRYEQYF. Full variable domain (missing parts from reference TRBV28 and TRBJ2-7): DVKVTQSSRYLVKRTGEKVFLECVQDMDHENMFWYRQDPGLGLRLIYFSYDVKMKEKGDIPEGYSVSREKKERFSLILESASTNQTSMYLCASSWGGRYEQYFGPGTRLTVT.

The chain has TRBV16 and TRBJ1-1; D may be TRBD1 (6 bases). Looked up from germline, CDR1 is KGHSY and CDR2 is FQNENV. Trimming stripped 4 bases from V and 3 bases from J, with 15 bases between. The CDR3 is made up of 15 amino acids. CDR3 loop: CASSPPGARDTEAFF. CDR3 coding DNA: TGTGCCAGCAGCCCACCGGGGGCCCGGGACACTGAAGCTTTCTTT.

V usage is TRBV27 and J usage is TRBJ2-3, with TRBD2 identical over 11 bases. Losses at the gene ends were 5 bases for V and 2 bases for J; bases not matched to a gene: 12. This CDR3 has 18 residues. In germline, CDR1 is MNHEY, CDR2 SMNVEV (reference sequence). The CDR3 DNA follows: TGTGCCAGCAGTCGACAGACTCTAGCGGGAGGCCTCACAGATACGCAGTATTTT. It is translated as CASSRQTLAGGLTDTQYF.

The chain joins TRBV6-1 to TRBJ2-6; D is ambiguous. V shed 0 bases and J shed 4 bases, with 7 bases lying between them. CDR1 is MNHNS and CDR2 is SASEGT in the germline V gene. The CDR3 runs to 15 residues. CDR3 in amino acids: CASSEARTGANVLTF. The CDR3 DNA sequence: TGTGCCAGCAGTGAAGCGAGGACGGGGGCCAACGTCCTGACTTTC.

This clone is labeled as medium-sized (0.01 to 0.1%). Here the CDR3 reads CASSDDRAREQYF. DNA for the CDR3: TGTGCCAGCAGCGACGACAGGGCTCGCGAGCAGTACTTC. This chain uses TRBV2 with TRBJ2-7; 7 nucleotides agree with TRBD1. Germline values: CDR1 SNHLY, CDR2 FYNNEI. Trimming removed 6 bases from V and 6 bases from J; junction bases left unmatched: 8. CDR3 length equals 13 residues.

V gene TRBV18 combines with J gene TRBJ1-2, with D possibly TRBD1 on 6 matching bases. V dropped 5 bases and J dropped 2 bases, with 9 bases sitting between them. Germline assignment: CDR1 KGHSH and CDR2 LQKENI. The length of the CDR3 is 13 residues. CDR3 sequence (DNA): TGTGCCAGCTCAACCGGACAGAACTATGGCTACACCTTC. Its protein product is CASSTGQNYGYTF.

The chain combines TRBV11-2 with TRBJ2-3; possibly TRBD1 for D (6 bases). V lost 3 bases, J lost 2 bases, and 9 bases lay in between. Germline CDR1 and CDR2: SGHAT and FQNNGV. This CDR3 is 14 amino acids long. The CDR3 protein is CASSFRGLTDTQYF. CDR3 DNA sequence: TGTGCCAGCAGCTTCAGGGGCCTCACAGATACGCAGTATTTT.

The chain uses TRBV4-1 and TRBJ2-1; D gene ambiguous. There are 16 residues in the CDR3. Between the trimmed V and J ends, which lost 4 bases and 0 bases, there was a span of 13 bases. Germline values: CDR1 MGHRA, CDR2 YSYEKL. DNA of the CDR3: TGCGCCAGCAGCCGTACCGGGCGGAGCTCCTACAATGAGCAGTTCTTC. Translation gives CASSRTGRSSYNEQFF.

The rearrangement joins TRBV5-5 to TRBJ2-7, with 9 bases that match TRBD2. The junction had 5 bases not matched to a gene; V was cut back by 4 bases and J by 6 bases. The V gene's germline CDR1 is SGHKS and CDR2 YYEKEE (reference sequence). This CDR3 region has 13 residues. The CDR3 DNA follows: TGTGCCAGCAGCATTACTAGCGGGTTCGAGCAGTACTTC. Amino acid sequence: CASSITSGFEQYF.

The chain has TRBV4-2 and TRBJ1-5; no firm D call. The CDR3 covers 16 residues. Germline lookup yields CDR1 LGHNA and CDR2 YNFKEQ. The V end lost 2 bases, the J end lost 1 base, and 12 bases lay between the germline ends. The CDR3 here is CASSQSGQVSNQPQHF. The CDR3, as DNA: TGTGCCAGCAGCCAAAGTGGGCAGGTGAGCAATCAGCCCCAGCATTTT.